This TCR beta chain was obtained from a study of OX40 agonist ivuxolimab in advanced cancers. Overall study: Mean age 60 years, range 23 to 79; 82.7% male.

The protocol was immunoSEQ multiplex PCR, while the TCRdb copy is restricted to in-frame clones and leaves out a portion. This sample carries around 150,000 clones, approximately 90% of them seen once, and the ten largest clones take approximately 1%. The specimen comprised CD4+ or CD8+ T cells sorted from blood, sampled in a trial of the OX40 agonist ivuxolimab. This clonotype was obtained from an adult with an advanced solid tumor such as melanoma, head and neck, liver or kidney cancer.

CDR3 DNA: TGTGCCAGCTCACCAGGGGATAATGAGCAGTTCTTC. This translates into CASSPGDNEQFF. This chain uses TRBV18 with TRBJ2-1; D is unresolved. Trimming shortened V by 2 bases and J by 7 bases, and 6 bases separated the two germline ends. Germline CDR1 is KGHSH and CDR2 is LQKENI. The CDR3 runs 12 residues.